Sequencing of this T cell receptor (beta chain) was carried out in a study of cytomegalovirus exposure and HLA in healthy donors. The PCR was carried out with 60 Vbeta primers and 13 Jbeta primers. Some clones are missing from TCRdb's copy, which holds only in-frame ones; the method was immunoSEQ multiplex PCR. The sample shows approximately 80,000 clones, approximately 70% of them seen only once. Germline V CDR1 and CDR2: MNHNS, SASEGT. Trimming at V came to 8 bases and at J to 5 bases, leaving 2 bases not matched to a gene. CDR3 length: 12 residues. The V gene is TRBV6-1, the J gene TRBJ1-5; 8 bases are a match to TRBD1. The TCR comes from a middle-aged woman in good health and CMV-seropositive. Sequencing input: PBMCs. CDR3 loop: CASQGAYQPQHF. The CDR3 DNA sequence: TGTGCCAGCCAGGGGGCATATCAGCCCCAGCATTTT.